These 28 T cell receptor beta chains were sequenced from one sample in a study of CD8+ T cells in alopecia areata. RNA, once extracted, was reverse transcribed into cDNA for use as the sequencing template. Profiled with immunoSEQ multiplex PCR; TCRdb holds only in-frame clones, not every one. The data contain roughly 64,000 clones, about 40% of them singletons. Sequenced input: NKG2D-low CD8+ T cells sorted from blood. The receptors stem from a human donor with alopecia areata.

Only a few counts were recorded for this clone. The V and J genes are TRBV29-1 and TRBJ1-4; possibly TRBD1 for D (5 bases). The CDR3 length is 11 residues. The V end lost 4 bases, the J end lost 7 bases, and 7 bases lay between the germline ends. The germline gives CDR1 SQVTM, CDR2 ANQGSEA. The DNA of the CDR3 is TGCAGCGTTGTTCAGGGTGAAAAACTGTTTTTT. It specifies CSVVQGEKLFF.

The rearrangement joins TRBV5-1 to TRBJ1-1; D perhaps matches TRBD1 (5 bases). Trimming removed 4 bases from V and 1 base from J, with 14 bases in between. Germline values: CDR1 SGHRS, CDR2 YFSETQ. The CDR3 is 15 amino acids. CDR3 in amino acids: CASSPGDGRNTEAFF. In DNA form, the CDR3 reads TGCGCCAGCAGCCCTGGGGACGGCCGGAACACTGAAGCTTTCTTT.

The V gene is TRBV5-1, the J gene TRBJ1-2; D gene unclear. This CDR3 contains 16 residues. Germline loops: CDR1 SGHRS, CDR2 YFSETQ. V gave up 4 bases and J gave up 2 bases, with 18 bases separating them. The CDR3 loop reads CASSPLEGGNNYGYTF. CDR3 DNA sequence: TGCGCCAGCAGCCCACTAGAGGGCGGAAACAACTATGGCTACACCTTC.

This clone was observed a few times. V is TRBV19 and J is TRBJ2-4; D not resolved. Germline CDR1 reads LNHDA; CDR2 reads SQIVND (reference sequence). The CDR3 spans 12 residues. V was shortened by 8 bases and J by 3 bases, with 8 bases between the two germline ends. In DNA form, the CDR3 reads TGTGCCAGTCGAAGTAGCAAAAACATTCAGTACTTC. It codes for CASRSSKNIQYF.

The sample holds one count of this clone. The rearrangement links TRBV27 to TRBJ2-7; 13 positions match TRBD2. With 10 bases clipped from V and 5 bases from J, the junction kept 8 bases outside the gene matches. The length of the CDR3 is 14 residues. CDR1 and CDR2 (germline): MNHEY, SMNVEV (reference sequence). CDR3 sequence reads: CAISRTSGSNEQYF. In DNA, the CDR3 is TGTGCCATTTCTCGGACTAGCGGGAGTAACGAGCAGTACTTC.

This clone was observed a single time. Other nucleotide sequences from this sample produce the same CDR3. The chain uses TRBV5-1 and TRBJ1-2, with D unresolved. CDR1 is SGHRS, CDR2 YFSETQ, per germline. This CDR3 comprises 13 residues. Trimming took off 0 bases at V and 4 bases at J, with 7 bases between the two ends. The CDR3 nucleotides read TGCGCCAGCAGCTTGGCGGCAGCCTATGGCTACACCTTC. Encoded protein: CASSLAAAYGYTF.

J is TRBJ2-7 and V is TRBV27, with D maybe TRBD2 (5 bases). This CDR3 has 12 amino acids. Germline lookup yields CDR1 MNHEY and CDR2 SMNVEV (reference sequence). Trimming removed 4 bases at V and 4 bases at J, with 8 bases between. CDR3 in DNA: TGTGCCAGCAGTTCCCCGGGGTACGAGCAGTACTTC. Its protein is CASSSPGYEQYF.

This clone was seen more than once but under ten times. The gene calls are TRBV5-1 and TRBJ2-7, with D tentatively TRBD2 (6 bases). CDR1 SGHRS and CDR2 YFSETQ come from the germline V gene. V was shortened by 8 bases and J by 6 bases, with 15 bases between the two germline ends. CDR3 length equals 12 residues. CDR3 bases: TGCGCCAGTTACTTCTTGGGGGGCGAGCAGTACTTC. Translation gives CASYFLGGEQYF.

This clone was seen a handful of times. The gene calls are TRBV7-9 and TRBJ2-7, with 7 bases lining up with TRBD1. The CDR3 extends over 12 amino acids. CDR1 SEHNR and CDR2 FQNEAQ come from the germline V gene (reference sequence). V gave up 7 bases and J gave up 7 bases; unmatched junction bases: 7. CDR3: CASTSRGREQYF. Here the CDR3 DNA reads TGTGCCAGCACCTCAAGGGGGCGGGAGCAGTACTTC.

The gene calls are TRBV29-1 and TRBJ1-1; D is undetermined. The CDR3 covers 11 residues. The germline V gene encodes CDR1 SQVTM and CDR2 ANQGSEA. V lost 4 bases to trimming and J lost 4 bases, with 7 bases between them. CDR3 residues: CSVVKGTEAFF. The CDR3 nucleotides are TGCAGCGTTGTTAAGGGCACTGAAGCTTTCTTT.

This clone appeared a few times. The rearrangement joins TRBV18 to TRBJ2-1, with D perhaps matching TRBD2 (6 bases). Trimming removed 5 bases at V and 0 bases at J, with 20 bases between. This CDR3 region has 18 residues. Germline V CDR1 and CDR2: KGHSH, LQKENI. The CDR3 DNA is TGTGCCAGCTCATGGAGGGAGGCAGGCGTTAGCTCCTACAATGAGCAGTTCTTC. It is translated as CASSWREAGVSSYNEQFF.

This clone has only a few counts. The V and J genes are TRBV7-8 and TRBJ2-3, with D tentatively TRBD1 (6 bases). The CDR3 length is 14 residues. CDR1 is SGHVS, CDR2 FQNEAQ, per germline. Trimming pared 1 base from V and 7 bases from J, leaving 12 bases between. CDR3 protein: CASSLGPQGNTQYF. The CDR3 coding sequence is TGTGCCAGCAGCTTAGGGCCTCAGGGGAATACGCAGTATTTT.

This clone was detected a few times. V gene TRBV15 combines with J gene TRBJ2-6; D remains unclear. V lost 8 bases to trimming and J lost 0 bases, with 2 bases between them. Germline loops: CDR1 LNHNV, CDR2 YYDKDF (reference sequence). CDR3 length equals 12 residues. CDR3 in amino acids: CATGSGANVLTF. In DNA, the CDR3 is TGTGCCACCGGCTCTGGGGCCAACGTCCTGACTTTC.

The chain combines TRBV5-1 with TRBJ2-6; D not certain. This CDR3 has 19 residues. Germline CDR1 is SGHRS and CDR2 is YFSETQ. With 4 bases removed from V and 0 bases from J, the gap between germline ends came to 20 bases. CDR3 region: CASSPTSQIAPSGANVLTF. CDR3 coding DNA: TGCGCCAGCAGCCCCACGAGTCAAATCGCTCCCTCTGGGGCCAACGTCCTGACTTTC.

V is TRBV7-9 and J is TRBJ2-1, with TRBD1 identical over 10 bases. The ends lost 1 base at V and 3 bases at J; junction bases unmatched: 3. The CDR3 totals 16 residues. Germline V gene sequence: CDR1 SEHNR, CDR2 FQNEAQ (reference sequence). The CDR3 DNA reads as TGTGCCAGCAGCTTAGGCGGGACAGGGGTCTACAATGAGCAGTTCTTC. Translated, it gives CASSLGGTGVYNEQFF.

The chain couples TRBV6-4 to TRBJ2-5, with 8 positions matching TRBD2. The CDR3 has 15 residues. V was clipped by 4 bases and J by 2 bases; unmatched bases: 6. Germline V CDR1 and CDR2: MRHNA, SNTAGT. The CDR3 reads CASSALAGSQETQYF. In DNA, the CDR3 is TGTGCCAGCAGTGCCTTAGCGGGGTCGCAAGAGACCCAGTACTTC.

The table lists this clone with a few counts. The chain uses TRBV27 and TRBJ2-3; 8 bases are shared with TRBD2. This CDR3 is built from 14 residues. V trimming: 6 bases; J trimming: 2 bases; junction bases outside the gene matches: 4. Germline assignment: CDR1 MNHEY and CDR2 SMNVEV (reference sequence). The CDR3 region has the DNA TGTGCCAGCAGCCGAGCGGGGGACACAGATACGCAGTATTTT. This encodes CASSRAGDTDTQYF.

The chain uses TRBV2 and TRBJ2-7; no definite D call. Trimming left V 6 bases short and J 7 bases short, with 7 bases between. The CDR3 spans 10 residues. Germline CDR1 reads SNHLY; CDR2 reads FYNNEI. CDR3 bases: TGTGCCAGCAGGGTAAGAGAGCAGTACTTC. It codes for CASRVREQYF.

The chain has TRBV7-9 and TRBJ2-5, with 9 bases aligning to TRBD1. The CDR3 has 16 residues. Trimming cost V 4 bases and J 1 base; bases outside gene matches: 7. The germline CDR1 and CDR2 sequences are SEHNR and FQNEAQ (reference sequence). CDR3 sequence: CASSSGQGGRQETQYF. CDR3 DNA sequence: TGTGCCAGCAGCTCGGGACAGGGAGGGCGCCAAGAGACCCAGTACTTC. The full variable domain, rest sourced from reference TRBV7-9 and TRBJ2-5, is DTGVSQNPRHKITKRGQNVTFRCDPISEHNRLYWYRQTLGQGPEFLTYFQNEAQLEKSRLLSDRFSAERPKGSFSTLEIQRTEQGDSAMYLCASSSGQGGRQETQYFGPGTRLLVL.

This clone was seen more than once but under ten times. The chain has TRBV7-8 and TRBJ2-1; TRBD2 matches 10 bases. CDR3 length: 16 residues. The germline gives CDR1 SGHVS, CDR2 FQNEAQ. J gave up 1 base and V 3 bases, and 3 bases lay outside the gene matches. This chain's CDR3 is CASSFPGLASYNEQFF. Written as DNA, the CDR3 is TGTGCCAGCAGCTTTCCGGGACTAGCGTCCTACAATGAGCAGTTCTTC.

V is TRBV29-1 and J is TRBJ2-3; the match to TRBD1 covers 7 bases. The germline V gene encodes CDR1 SQVTM and CDR2 ANQGSEA. V was clipped by 2 bases and J by 2 bases; unmatched bases: 10. CDR3 length equals 16 residues. The CDR3 nucleotides are TGCAGCGTTGAAATAGGGGACAGAAGTCCCACAGATACGCAGTATTTT. Its protein is CSVEIGDRSPTDTQYF.

The chain combines TRBV9 with TRBJ2-1; D is perhaps TRBD2 (6 bases). Looked up from germline, CDR1 is SGDLS and CDR2 is YYNGEE. The CDR3 is 16 amino acids. The V gene lost 0 bases and the J gene lost 3 bases, with 13 bases spanning the gap. The CDR3 nucleotides are TGTGCCAGCAGCGTAGTTTCTAGCGAAAACTACAATGAGCAGTTCTTC. This translates into CASSVVSSENYNEQFF.

This clone was observed a few times. V and J are TRBV4-1 and TRBJ2-7; D remains ambiguous. This CDR3 has 16 residues. Germline V gene lookup returns CDR1 MGHRA and CDR2 YSYEKL. Trimming shortened V by 1 base and J by 2 bases, and 15 bases separated the two germline ends. CDR3 region: CASSQAPGRGTYEQYF. The CDR3 coding sequence is TGCGCCAGCAGCCAAGCTCCCGGGCGAGGTACCTACGAGCAGTACTTC.

V usage is TRBV7-9 and J usage is TRBJ2-1, with D possibly matching TRBD1 (5 bases). The CDR3 runs 14 residues. Germline lookup yields CDR1 SEHNR and CDR2 FQNEAQ (reference sequence). Between the trimmed V and J ends, which lost 1 base and 6 bases, there was a span of 10 bases. The CDR3 bases are TGTGCCAGCAGCTTAGTATCCAGGGTCAATGAGCAGTTCTTC. Translated, it gives CASSLVSRVNEQFF.

The J gene is TRBJ1-1, the V gene TRBV2; 7 nucleotides line up with TRBD1. The CDR3 is made up of 12 amino acids. Trimming cost V 5 bases and J 14 bases; bases outside gene matches: 11. From germline, CDR1 is SNHLY and CDR2 FYNNEI. CDR3 coding DNA: TGTGCCAGCAGTCCCGGCCAGGGGGGTGCGTTCTTT. Its translation: CASSPGQGGAFF.

This chain links TRBV4-3 with TRBJ2-7; D call uncertain. V was pared by 4 bases and J by 0 bases, with 13 bases between. The CDR3 covers 15 residues. Looked up from germline, CDR1 is LGHNA and CDR2 is YSLEER. The DNA for the CDR3 is TGCGCCAGCAGCCCCGGACGGGCTAGCTCCTACGAGCAGTACTTC. This encodes CASSPGRASSYEQYF.

This sequence joins TRBV4-3 and TRBJ2-3, with D possibly called TRBD1 or TRBD2 (5 bases each). V was cut by 4 bases and J by 0 bases, with 14 bases left in between. This CDR3 comprises 16 residues. Germline V gene sequence: CDR1 LGHNA, CDR2 YSLEER. In DNA form, the CDR3 reads TGCGCCAGCAGCCGAATAACCGGGACCAGCACAGATACGCAGTATTTT. This sequence encodes CASSRITGTSTDTQYF.

The chain has TRBV2 and TRBJ2-1; unclear D gene. V shed 0 bases and J shed 0 bases, with 9 bases lying between them. The V gene's germline CDR1 is SNHLY and CDR2 FYNNEI. This CDR3 is 16 amino acids long. The CDR3 region is CASSEAPWSSYNEQFF. In nucleotides, the CDR3 is TGTGCCAGCAGTGAAGCGCCCTGGAGCTCCTACAATGAGCAGTTCTTC. Looking up the rest from reference TRBV2 and TRBJ2-1 gives the full variable domain: EPEVTQTPSHQVTQMGQEVILRCVPISNHLYFYWYRQILGQKVEFLVSFYNNEISEKSEIFDDQFSVERPDGSNFTLKIRSTKLEDSAMYFCASSEAPWSSYNEQFFGPGTRLTVL.